In this sample, the clone carrying this TCR beta chain turned up once. These data are taken from a study of cytomegalovirus exposure and HLA in healthy donors. The PCR employed 60 Vbeta primers together with 13 Jbeta primers. The table came from immunoSEQ multiplex PCR; TCRdb's copy has only in-frame clones and leaves some out. This table has 150,000 to 200,000 clones, about 77% appearing once. Germline CDR1 is PRHDT and CDR2 is FYEKMQ (reference sequence). This CDR3 has 14 residues. V dropped 3 bases and J dropped 5 bases, with 10 bases sitting between them. Sequencing was done on a sample of PBMCs. The V call is TRBV13, the J call TRBJ2-2; possibly TRBD2 for D (6 bases). This receptor was obtained from a man between 18 and 29 years old in good health and CMV-seropositive. The chain's CDR3 is CASSFGGITGELFF. As DNA, the CDR3 is TGTGCCAGCAGCTTTGGCGGGATTACCGGGGAGCTGTTTTTT.